This TCR beta chain emerged from a study of T cells expressing NK-cell markers. Across the study: Sequencing of TCR beta repertoires drew on sorted CD3+CD56+NKG2C+, CD3+CD56+NKG2C- and CD3+CD56-NKG2C+ T cells. Whole-study results and caveats: Six of the donors carried dominant NKG2C+ clonotypes that took up roughly 1.0-8% of their CD8+ T cells. HCMV specificity of the expanded NKG2C+ T cell clones was not established.

Remarks on this clonotype: Its antigen is still unknown.

As the method of synthesis, 5'RACE template switching with UMIs yielded TCR beta cDNA. TCRdb processed the 5' RACE reads again and assigns one entry to each CDR3 protein, with no DNA. This repertoire includes about 140,000 distinct CDR3 sequences. This CDR3 contains 14 residues. The V gene's germline CDR1 is SQVTM and CDR2 ANQGSEA. What was sequenced was blood T cells: a sorted CD56 or NKG2C T cell subset, CD4+ or CD8+ T cells, or bulk PBMC T cells (not recorded which). The receptor comes from a man between 18 and 35 years old in good health. The V gene is TRBV29-1, the J gene TRBJ2-2. The CDR3 spells CSVDGRLGTGELFF.